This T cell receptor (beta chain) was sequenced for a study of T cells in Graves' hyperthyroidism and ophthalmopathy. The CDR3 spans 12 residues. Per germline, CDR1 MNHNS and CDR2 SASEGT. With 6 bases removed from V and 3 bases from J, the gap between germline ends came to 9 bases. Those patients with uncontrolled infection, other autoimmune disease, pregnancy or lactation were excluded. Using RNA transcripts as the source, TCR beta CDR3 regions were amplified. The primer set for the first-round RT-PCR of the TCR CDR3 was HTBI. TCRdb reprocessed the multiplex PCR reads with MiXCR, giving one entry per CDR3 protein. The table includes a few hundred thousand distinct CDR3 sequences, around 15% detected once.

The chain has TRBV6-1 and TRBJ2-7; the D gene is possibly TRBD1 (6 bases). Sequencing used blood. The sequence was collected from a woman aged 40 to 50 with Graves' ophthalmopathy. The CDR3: CASRGQNYEQYF. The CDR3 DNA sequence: TGTGCCAGCAGAGGACAGAACTACGAGCAGTACTTC.